The T cell receptor beta chain under discussion was sequenced for a study of CD8+CD57+ T cells in acquired aplastic anemia. Looking at the study overall: The DNA of sorted CD4+ and CD8+ cells averaged around 3 ug. The study's findings and limits: Patients and controls shared 25 to 35 CD8+ CDR3 sequences, highly expressed in patients.

The study profiled TCR beta VDJ and CDR3 using genomic DNA as template. One entry per CDR3 protein, called by TCRdb with MiXCR from the reads. The sample contains roughly 170,000 distinct CDR3 sequences, 60% to 70% of which appear only once. This clonotype was picked up many times. Antigen specificity is unknown. The germline CDR1 and CDR2 sequences are MNHNY and SVGAGI (reference sequence). Deletions cut 6 bases from V and 5 bases from J, with 19 bases between. The CDR3 runs 15 residues. The origin of this receptor is a human donor in good health. The sequenced sample consisted of sorted CD4+, CD8+, or CD8+CD57+ T cells (not recorded which) from PBMCs. The J gene is TRBJ1-2, the V gene TRBV6-6; TRBD1 is a possible D gene (6 bases). The CDR3 here is CASSISLRDTYGYTF. CDR3 sequence (DNA): TGTGCCAGCAGCATCAGTCTCCGGGACACTTATGGCTACACCTTC.